The rows below give T cell receptor beta chains drawn from one sample of a study of T-cell memory formation after mild COVID-19. MiXCR, run by TCRdb on the 5' RACE reads, gives a single entry per CDR3 protein. The table records 350,000 to 550,000 distinct CDR3 sequences, more than 15% of them present only once. The material sequenced was PBMCs or a T cell subset sorted from them (not recorded which). The receptors come from a man aged 18 to 29 who had mild COVID-19 (a few samples of this study predate the infection). Cell type and time point are not known. Each CDR3 is given with its conserved first and last residue. Each record gives: V gene, CDR3 protein.

>TRBV19
CASTPLVGTAYNEQFF
>TRBV7-2
CASRPREGQEKLFF
>TRBV4-1
CASSQDLGTGNTDTQYF
>TRBV12-3/TRBV12-4
CASSSFALGNIQYF
>TRBV12-3/TRBV12-4
CASSQNRESGPQHF
>TRBV5-6
CASSSSGAKYPNTGELFF
>TRBV28
CASSFREPQSYSNQPQHF
>TRBV7-3
CASSPRTGTAQYF
>TRBV6-4
CASSDGAGESNEQFF
>TRBV7-9
CASSSTGGSRKDTEAFF
>TRBV30
CAWSEMSNQPQHF
>TRBV12-3/TRBV12-4
CASSLSPIGYTF
>TRBV20-1
CSAPPQVGDQPQHF